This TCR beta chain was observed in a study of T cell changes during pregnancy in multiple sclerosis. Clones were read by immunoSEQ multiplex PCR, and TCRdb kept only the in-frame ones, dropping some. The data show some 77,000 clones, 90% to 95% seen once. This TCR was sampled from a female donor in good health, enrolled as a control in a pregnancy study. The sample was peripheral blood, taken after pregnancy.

In DNA form, the CDR3 reads TGTGCCAGTAGTCGAGGCCAACAGGTTAACACTGAAGCTTTCTTT. Translation: CASSRGQQVNTEAFF. The chain joins TRBV19 to TRBJ1-1; a possible D gene is TRBD1 (5 bases). Germline CDR1 and CDR2: LNHDA and SQIVND (reference sequence). CDR3 size: 15 residues. The germline V and J ends were trimmed by 5 bases and 2 bases, with 15 bases remaining between them. Combining the CDR3 with reference TRBV19 and TRBJ1-1 gives the whole variable domain DGGITQSPKYLFRKEGQNVTLSCEQNLNHDAMYWYRQDPGQGLRLIYYSQIVNDFQKGDIAEGYSVSREKKESFPLTVTSAQKNPTAFYLCASSRGQQVNTEAFFGQGTRLTVV.